The 9 T cell receptor beta chains listed next were all sequenced from one sample in a study of blood T cell repertoires in COVID-19. TCRdb's table, derived via immunoSEQ multiplex PCR, lists solely in-frame clones and lacks some. The sample consists of fewer than 200,000 clones, approximately 84% of them appearing once. The sequencing input was peripheral blood. Receptors originate from a man in his 70s with active or convalescent COVID-19.

CDR3 nucleotide sequence: TGCGCCAGCAGCTTGGCCATGAATCAGCCCCAGCATTTT. Protein product: CASSLAMNQPQHF. The chain couples TRBV5-1 to TRBJ1-5; D ambiguous. The CDR3 extends over 13 amino acids. V lost 0 bases and J lost 4, with 5 bases in between. The germline V gene has CDR1 SGHRS and CDR2 YFSETQ.

This clone has only a few counts. The chain joins TRBV29-1 to TRBJ1-2; D uncertain. From germline, CDR1 is SQVTM and CDR2 ANQGSEA. Trimming pared 3 bases from V and 2 bases from J, leaving 7 bases between. The CDR3 is 12 amino acids. The CDR3 DNA reads TGCAGCGTTGAGACGGGGAACTATGGCTACACCTTC. Protein: CSVETGNYGYTF.

V is TRBV2 and J is TRBJ1-2, with D possibly being TRBD1 (6 bases). The CDR3 has 13 amino acids. V was clipped by 6 bases and J by 8 bases, with 16 bases between them. CDR1 is SNHLY and CDR2 is FYNNEI in the germline V gene. The DNA for the CDR3 is TGTGCCAGCAGCCTACAGGGTCCATGGGGCTACACCTTC. This encodes CASSLQGPWGYTF.

This clone occurred once. V gene TRBV5-1 combines with J gene TRBJ1-3; D possibly corresponds to TRBD1 (5 bases). The CDR3 loop spans 16 amino acids. The V and J ends lost 4 bases and 0 bases respectively, with 14 bases between them. Germline V CDR1 and CDR2: SGHRS, YFSETQ. CDR3 coding DNA: TGCGCCAGCAGCGTCGGGGGGGTTTACTCTGGAAACACCATATATTTT. This translates into CASSVGGVYSGNTIYF.

The CDR3 sequence is CASGGQGTDTQYF. The DNA for the CDR3 is TGCGCCAGCGGAGGACAGGGCACAGATACGCAGTATTTT. The rearrangement uses TRBV5-1 and TRBJ2-3; 7 nucleotides align to TRBD1. After removal of 7 bases from V and 1 base from J, the junction contained 3 bases not matched to a gene. The germline CDR1 and CDR2 sequences are SGHRS and YFSETQ. The CDR3 contains 13 residues.

The chain couples TRBV7-9 to TRBJ1-5; 9 nucleotides agree with TRBD1. V lost 2 bases, J lost 5 bases, and 10 bases stayed unmatched. The CDR3 is made up of 17 amino acids. The germline V gene encodes CDR1 SEHNR and CDR2 FQNEAQ (reference sequence). The CDR3 DNA reads as TGTGCCAGCAGCTTAAACCCCGGGACAGGGATTGATCAGCCCCAGCATTTT. This encodes CASSLNPGTGIDQPQHF.

The chain joins TRBV4-3 to TRBJ1-6, with a possible D match to TRBD1 (5 bases). The CDR3 extends over 14 amino acids. Germline CDR1 LGHNA, CDR2 YSLEER. Trimming took off 5 bases at V and 14 bases at J, with 19 bases between the two ends. CDR3 coding DNA: TGCGCCAGCAGCAACCGGGACTCTCTCCAGACCCTCCACTTT. Residues: CASSNRDSLQTLHF.

V and J are TRBV6-2 or TRBV6-3 and TRBJ1-1, with 8 positions matching TRBD1. V lost 2 bases, J lost 4 bases, and 0 bases stayed unmatched. Germline V gene lookup returns CDR1 MNHEY and CDR2 SVGEGT. This CDR3 is 13 amino acids long. The CDR3 region is CASSYGQGTEAFF. In DNA form, the CDR3 reads TGTGCCAGCAGTTACGGACAGGGCACTGAAGCTTTCTTT.

The gene calls are TRBV7-2 and TRBJ2-5; possible D gene TRBD1, 7 bases. Trimming stripped 3 bases from V and 5 bases from J, with 16 bases between. The CDR3 extends over 15 amino acids. Germline V gene sequence: CDR1 SGHTA, CDR2 FQGNSA. The CDR3 coding sequence is TGTGCCAGCAGCTTCCAGGGGGGAGAAGGGGAGACCCAGTACTTC. The encoded protein is CASSFQGGEGETQYF.